This T cell receptor beta chain stems from a study of cytomegalovirus exposure and HLA in healthy donors. Across the study: The Caucasian-associated ancestry cluster contained about four fifths of the roughly 370 genotyped donors.

Trimming removed 0 bases at V and 0 bases at J, with 13 bases between. The CDR3 is made up of 17 amino acids. Per germline, CDR1 SGDLS and CDR2 YYNGEE. Amplification used 60 Vbeta primers and 13 Jbeta primers. The repertoire was sequenced with immunoSEQ multiplex PCR; TCRdb's copy has only in-frame clones and lacks some. This table holds 150,000 to 200,000 clones, 78% found once. The clonotype was recovered from a woman aged 25 to 45 in good health and CMV-seropositive. Source material: PBMCs. The chain recombines TRBV9 with TRBJ1-5; D unclear. The CDR3 loop reads CASSVDPGDYSNQPQHF. Here the CDR3 DNA reads TGTGCCAGCAGCGTAGACCCCGGAGACTATAGCAATCAGCCCCAGCATTTT.